These 4 T cell receptor beta chains share one sample of origin, sequenced in a study of CD8+ T cells in alopecia areata. This sample's treatment: oral pan-JAK inhibitor, 5-10 mg twice daily. Following RNA extraction, reverse transcription yielded cDNA that acted as the sequencing template. Using immunoSEQ multiplex PCR, the repertoire was profiled, and TCRdb retains in-frame clones only, with some absent. The sample lists approximately 140,000 clones, 85% to 90% occurring once. This sample comprised CD8+ T cells sorted from blood, obtained at week 4, from a patient treated with tofacitinib. These receptors originate from a human donor with alopecia areata.

The chain joins TRBV2 to TRBJ2-7; 12 bases fit TRBD2. This CDR3 is built from 13 residues. V shed 4 bases, J shed 7 bases, and the junction held 2 bases outside the gene matches. The germline V gene encodes CDR1 SNHLY and CDR2 FYNNEI. The CDR3 DNA sequence: TGTGCCAGCAGTGGACTAGCGGGAGTTGAGCAGTACTTC. Residues: CASSGLAGVEQYF. Full variable domain (outside the CDR3, taken from reference TRBV2 and TRBJ2-7): EPEVTQTPSHQVTQMGQEVILRCVPISNHLYFYWYRQILGQKVEFLVSFYNNEISEKSEIFDDQFSVERPDGSNFTLKIRSTKLEDSAMYFCASSGLAGVEQYFGPGTRLTVT.

V and J are TRBV5-8 and TRBJ2-7; D perhaps matches TRBD1 (5 bases). The CDR3 runs to 14 residues. Per germline, CDR1 SGHTS and CDR2 YDEGEE. Trimming removed 1 base from V and 2 bases from J, with 10 bases in between. This CDR3 is CASSLQDIPYEQYF. In nucleotides, the CDR3 is TGTGCCAGCAGCTTGCAGGACATACCCTACGAGCAGTACTTC. The full variable domain, completed using reference TRBV5-8 and TRBJ2-7, is EAGVTQSPTHLIKTRGQQATLRCSPISGHTSVYWYQQALGLGLQFLLWYDEGEERNRGNFPPRFSGRQFPNYSSELNVNALELEDSALYLCASSLQDIPYEQYFGPGTRLTVT.

This chain connects TRBV11-2 to TRBJ2-1; D gene uncertain. The V and J ends lost 0 bases and 0 bases respectively, with 9 bases between them. In germline, CDR1 is SGHAT, CDR2 FQNNGV. The CDR3 sequence is 16 residues long. CDR3 region: CASSLEWSLSYNEQFF. The DNA for the CDR3 is TGTGCCAGCAGCTTAGAATGGTCACTCTCCTACAATGAGCAGTTCTTC.

The V call is TRBV10-3, the J call TRBJ2-5, with a possible D match to TRBD2 (5 bases). CDR1 is ENHRY, CDR2 SYGVKD, per germline. The V gene lost 2 bases and the J gene lost 5 bases, with 15 bases spanning the gap. The CDR3 is 15 residues long. The CDR3: CAISETIASGETQYF. CDR3 nucleotides: TGTGCCATCAGTGAGACAATAGCGTCGGGGGAGACCCAGTACTTC.